This T cell receptor beta chain stems from a study of T cell responses to AZD1222 COVID-19 vaccine. Study conclusions and caveats: With dominance at 160-218 and 743-854, vaccine-associated CD4 TCRs spanned spike.

Profiling relied on immunoSEQ multiplex PCR, and the TCRdb table lists in-frame clones only, not all of them. Of 120,000 to 150,000 clones in the sample, approximately 89% were seen once. This clone was seen repeatedly, ten times or more. Its antigen is not identified. Germline assignment: CDR1 MNHEY and CDR2 SVGEGT. This CDR3 contains 15 residues. V shed 5 bases and J 0 bases; nucleotides not matched to a gene: 2. This receptor was taken from an adult in good health. This chain uses TRBV6-2 or TRBV6-3 with TRBJ2-3; 10 bases fit TRBD2. The specimen comprised peripheral blood, sampled on day 0 of AZD1222 vaccination. Here the CDR3 DNA reads TGTGCCAGCAGTGTGACTAGCGGGAGCACAGATACGCAGTATTTT. Translating gives CASSVTSGSTDTQYF.